A single sample gave rise to the 6 T cell receptor beta chains below, sequenced in a study of blood T cell repertoires in COVID-19. TCRdb's table, derived via immunoSEQ multiplex PCR, lists solely in-frame clones and lacks some. Altogether nearly 11,000 clones are present, approximately 88% being singletons, with the ten largest covering 4% to 5.5%. The sequenced material came from peripheral blood. These receptors all come from a human donor in a cohort sampled during active COVID-19.

This chain links TRBV3-1 (or the pseudogene TRBV3-2) with TRBJ2-1; D gene ambiguous. V lost 2 bases to trimming and J lost 0 bases, with 5 bases between them. There are 14 residues in the CDR3. The germline gives CDR1 LGHDT, CDR2 YNNKEL (reference sequence). The CDR3 loop is CASSQQVSYNEQFF. CDR3 DNA sequence: TGTGCCAGCAGCCAACAGGTCTCCTACAATGAGCAGTTCTTC.

This chain joins TRBV10-3 and TRBJ2-1; 9 positions match TRBD2. The CDR3 contains 15 residues. Germline V gene data show CDR1 as ENHRY and CDR2 as SYGVKD. Unmatched junction bases numbered 10, after V lost 5 bases and J lost 8 bases. The CDR3 coding sequence is TGTGCCATCAGTCCCCCCAGCGGGAGGAACGATGAGCAGTTCTTC. It specifies CAISPPSGRNDEQFF.

The chain couples TRBV18 to TRBJ1-2; TRBD1 agrees at 9 bases. This CDR3 region has 19 residues. With V trimmed by 3 bases and J by 6 bases, 20 bases remained unmatched. From germline, CDR1 is KGHSH and CDR2 LQKENI. The DNA of the CDR3 is TGTGCCAGCTCACCGGTCTTTGGACAGGGGATTCTGACGTTTCATGGCTACACCTTC. Translating it yields CASSPVFGQGILTFHGYTF.

The chain couples TRBV9 to TRBJ2-1; TRBD2 aligns across 14 bases. This CDR3 is built from 15 residues. Germline CDR1 is SGDLS and CDR2 is YYNGEE. Unmatched junction bases numbered 3, after V lost 4 bases and J lost 6 bases. CDR3 nucleotides: TGTGCCAGCAGCCTGGGGACTAGCGGGGGCAATGAGCAGTTCTTC. Its protein is CASSLGTSGGNEQFF. The whole variable domain, filled in from reference TRBV9 and TRBJ2-1, reads DSGVTQTPKHLITATGQRVTLRCSPRSGDLSVYWYQQSLDQGLQFLIQYYNGEERAKGNILERFSAQQFPDLHSELNLSSLELGDSALYFCASSLGTSGGNEQFFGPGTRLTVL.

The chain uses TRBV19 and TRBJ1-1; 7 bases map to TRBD1. Looked up from germline, CDR1 is LNHDA and CDR2 is SQIVND (reference sequence). V was pared by 3 bases and J by 1 base, with 14 bases of the junction left unmatched. CDR3 length: 18 amino acids. The CDR3 DNA is TGTGCCAGTAGTATCGGTGAGGGGGCGATCTGGGGGAACACTGAAGCTTTCTTT. Its translation: CASSIGEGAIWGNTEAFF.

This clone appeared a few times. The gene calls are TRBV6-6 and TRBJ2-5; TRBD2 agrees at 9 bases. The CDR3 contains 13 residues. Trimming took 7 bases from V and 3 from J; bases not matched to a gene: 3. The V gene's germline CDR1 is MNHNY and CDR2 SVGAGI (reference sequence). CDR3 protein: CASKASGKETQYF. In nucleotides, the CDR3 is TGTGCCAGCAAGGCTAGCGGGAAAGAGACCCAGTACTTC.